Each of the 17 T cell receptor beta chains below was sequenced from the same sample in a study of T cells in Graves' hyperthyroidism and ophthalmopathy. There were TCR beta CDR3 regions amplified from RNA transcripts. The TCR CDR3 was amplified in a first-round RT-PCR using the HTBI primer set. TCRdb called the multiplex PCR reads again in MiXCR, with one record for every CDR3 protein. The sample lists 550,000 to 650,000 distinct CDR3 sequences, approximately 14% occurring once. The source material was blood. The origin of the receptors is a woman between 40 and 55 years old with Graves' hyperthyroidism.

This sequence joins TRBV6-1 and TRBJ2-7; 9 bases align to TRBD1. In germline, CDR1 is MNHNS, CDR2 SASEGT. This CDR3 is 16 amino acids long. V lost 4 bases to trimming and J lost 5 bases; unmatched junction nucleotides: 12. The CDR3 region is CASSVDGTGIWNEQYF. The CDR3 DNA reads as TGTGCCAGCAGTGTCGATGGGACAGGGATTTGGAACGAGCAGTACTTC.

In its sample, this clonotype was seen many times. The V call is TRBV6-1, the J call TRBJ2-7, with D perhaps TRBD2 (7 bases). Trimming left V 6 bases short and J 2 bases short, with 23 bases between. The CDR3 has 17 amino acids. Germline assignment: CDR1 MNHNS and CDR2 SASEGT. Here the CDR3 DNA reads TGTGCCAGCAGCAAAGAAGGGGGGGGGGCGCACACCTACGAGCAGTACTTC. Its translation is CASSKEGGGAHTYEQYF.

This clonotype was found many times. For the CDR3, the DNA is TGTGCCAGCAGTTTAGTTGCAGGGCAGGGCAATCAGCCCCAGCATTTT. Translating gives CASSLVAGQGNQPQHF. The J gene is TRBJ1-5, the V gene TRBV12-3 or TRBV12-4; a weak D match, TRBD1 (5 bases). V was cut by 1 base and J by 2 bases, with 12 bases left in between. The CDR3 runs to 16 residues.

The chain carries TRBV30 and TRBJ2-1; 7 bases line up with TRBD2. The V segment lost 1 base and the J segment 2 bases; nucleotides outside the gene matches: 8. Germline loops: CDR1 GTSNPN, CDR2 SVGIG (reference sequence). The CDR3 sequence is 16 residues long. CDR3 amino acids: CAWSALGLAAYNEQFF. The CDR3 DNA is TGTGCCTGGAGTGCGTTGGGGCTAGCGGCCTACAATGAGCAGTTCTTC.

This clonotype appeared many times. The rearrangement joins TRBV5-1 to TRBJ2-7; 7 nucleotides line up with TRBD1. CDR1 is SGHRS, CDR2 YFSETQ, per germline. The CDR3 length is 18 residues. The J segment lost 0 bases and the V segment lost 0 bases, leaving 12 bases of the junction unmatched. CDR3 loop: CASSLDRPGQPNSYEQYF. For the CDR3, the DNA is TGCGCCAGCAGCTTGGATCGCCCGGGACAGCCAAACTCCTACGAGCAGTACTTC.

This clonotype has at least ten counts. The rearrangement links TRBV27 to TRBJ2-1; 9 bases are shared with TRBD2. Germline V lookup: CDR1 MNHEY, CDR2 SMNVEV (reference sequence). The CDR3 covers 15 residues. Trimming took 4 bases from V and 4 from J; bases not matched to a gene: 5. In DNA, the CDR3 is TGTGCCAGCAGTTCCGGACTAGCGCTTTACAATGAGCAGTTCTTC. Translating it yields CASSSGLALYNEQFF.

This clonotype was seen repeatedly, ten times or more. The J gene is TRBJ1-5, the V gene TRBV30; perhaps TRBD1 as D (6 bases). Trimming took off 2 bases at V and 7 bases at J, with 15 bases between the two ends. This CDR3 is built from 14 residues. CDR1 and CDR2 (germline): GTSNPN, SVGIG (reference sequence). The CDR3 is CAWSSNRAGQPQHF. DNA of the CDR3: TGTGCCTGGAGTAGCAACAGGGCCGGCCAGCCCCAGCATTTT.

This clonotype was counted only a few times. The chain recombines TRBV7-8 with TRBJ1-5; 10 bases match TRBD1. The CDR3 is 17 residues long. V was pared by 5 bases and J by 0 bases, with 7 bases of the junction left unmatched. The V gene's germline CDR1 is SGHVS and CDR2 FQNEAQ. The CDR3 reads CASSPSRDRGSNQPQHF. Written as DNA, the CDR3 is TGTGCCAGCAGCCCTAGCAGGGACAGGGGTAGCAATCAGCCCCAGCATTTT.

This clonotype has a count of ten or more. This chain joins TRBV20-1 and TRBJ2-7; 7 bases map to TRBD2. V lost 5 bases and J lost 3; bases outside the gene matches: 1. The CDR3 is made up of 11 amino acids. The germline gives CDR1 DFQATT, CDR2 SNEGSKA (reference sequence). The CDR3 DNA reads TGCAGTGCTGGGAGGGTCTACGAGCAGTACTTC. Encoded protein: CSAGRVYEQYF.

V and J are TRBV7-9 and TRBJ2-2, with 9 bases aligning to TRBD1. Trimming took 5 bases from V and 6 from J; bases not matched to a gene: 4. The CDR3 runs to 14 residues. The V gene's germline CDR1 is SEHNR and CDR2 FQNEAQ (reference sequence). The CDR3 coding sequence is TGTGCCAGCAGCCCCCGGACAGGGGCCGGGGAGCTGTTTTTT. This translates into CASSPRTGAGELFF.

The chain employs TRBV6-1 and TRBJ1-2; possibly TRBD1 for D (5 bases). The V end lost 3 bases, the J end lost 5 bases, and 7 bases lay between the germline ends. The CDR3 totals 12 residues. Germline V gene sequence: CDR1 MNHNS, CDR2 SASEGT. In DNA form, the CDR3 reads TGTGCCAGCAGTGACAGGGAATATGGCTACACCTTC. This encodes CASSDREYGYTF.

The CDR3 region has the DNA TGTGCCAGCAGTGAAGCCCCACGGACCTTGTACTTC. It specifies CASSEAPRTLYF. This sequence joins TRBV6-1 and TRBJ2-5; D remains ambiguous. Germline CDR1 is MNHNS and CDR2 is SASEGT. The CDR3 spans 12 residues. V was trimmed by 0 bases and J by 13 bases, leaving 12 bases between them.

A few counts support this clonotype. The rearrangement joins TRBV6-1 to TRBJ2-1; 10 nucleotides line up with TRBD2. From germline, CDR1 is MNHNS and CDR2 SASEGT. The CDR3 is made up of 17 amino acids. Trimming removed 2 bases from V and 6 bases from J; junction bases left unmatched: 10. The CDR3: CASSELSTSGQSNEQFF. The CDR3 bases are TGTGCCAGCAGTGAATTGTCGACTAGCGGGCAAAGCAATGAGCAGTTCTTC.

This clonotype occurred a few times. The chain joins TRBV28 to TRBJ2-1, with 7 bases lining up with TRBD1. V dropped 5 bases and J dropped 7; count of bases not matched to a gene: 8. Germline assignment: CDR1 MDHEN and CDR2 SYDVKM. This CDR3 has 14 residues. CDR3 nucleotide sequence: TGTGCCAGCAGTCCATCGAACAGGGGTAATGAGCAGTTCTTC. Its protein is CASSPSNRGNEQFF.

This clonotype appeared many times. The chain combines TRBV28 with TRBJ1-5; 12 bases are a match to TRBD1. This CDR3 has 16 residues. CDR1 MDHEN and CDR2 SYDVKM come from the germline V gene. The ends lost 3 bases at V and 6 bases at J; junction bases unmatched: 6. CDR3 sequence reads: CASSFGGQGASQPQHF. The CDR3 DNA follows: TGTGCCAGCAGTTTCGGGGGACAGGGGGCTAGTCAGCCCCAGCATTTT.

This clonotype has more than one count but fewer than ten. The genes are TRBV7-9 and TRBJ2-4; 11 nucleotides line up with TRBD2. This CDR3 comprises 17 residues. J was trimmed by 2 bases and V by 5 bases; bases with no gene match: 8. Per the germline V gene, CDR1 is SEHNR and CDR2 is FQNEAQ (reference sequence). The CDR3 bases are TGTGCCAGCAGCGGTACTAGCGGGAGAATAACCAAAAACATTCAGTACTTC. Its protein product is CASSGTSGRITKNIQYF.

The chain employs TRBV7-9 and TRBJ1-6; a possible D gene is TRBD1 (6 bases). Germline CDR1 SEHNR, CDR2 FQNEAQ (reference sequence). This CDR3 contains 15 residues. V lost 4 bases and J 6 bases, leaving 13 bases between the germline ends. CDR3 coding DNA: TGTGCCAGCAGCTCCGGTACCAGGGGTAATTCACCCCTCCACTTT. The encoded protein is CASSSGTRGNSPLHF.